This T cell receptor (beta chain) was retrieved from a study of spatial heterogeneity in lung cancer. Study overall: Untreated early-stage non-small cell lung cancer patients, over 55 in total, were the donors. Alpha-chain sequences were detected in numbers that were consistently lower than beta-chain sequences.

Each TCR cDNA molecule carried a unique molecular identifier. MiXCR, applied by TCRdb to the 5' RACE reads, yields one record per CDR3 protein. The sample has fewer than 25,000 distinct CDR3 sequences, about a tenth seen once. V was cut by 6 bases and J by 2 bases, with 13 bases left in between. The CDR3 runs to 14 residues. CDR1 SNHLY and CDR2 FYNNEI come from the germline V gene. In this sample, this clonotype turned up many times. As to time point: blood at routine non-recurrence follow-up after resection. Sequencing was performed on whole RNA extracted from tumor and nontumor lung tissue, or from frozen PBMC, and the material was left unsorted.

The rearrangement uses TRBV2 and TRBJ1-2, with no clear D. Sequences were derived from PBMCs, sampled at follow-up. The TCR comes from a male donor with early-stage non-small cell lung cancer. The chain's CDR3 is CASSPRHGNYGYTF. DNA for the CDR3: TGTGCCAGCAGCCCCCGACACGGGAACTATGGCTACACCTTC.